Following are 20 T cell receptor beta chains from one sample sequenced in a study of T cell repertoires in cytomegalovirus infection. TCRdb reprocessed the reads with MiXCR, giving one entry per CDR3 protein. The sample includes about 680,000 distinct CDR3 sequences, approximately 24% of them seen just once. Sequencing was performed on CD8+ T cells from PBMCs. The source is a human donor in good health (CMV status not recorded). Some clones in this sample may be carry-over from other donors' samples.

This clonotype was detected a few times. The chain joins TRBV12-3 or TRBV12-4 to TRBJ1-1; D is uncertain. This CDR3 region has 14 residues. Trimming pared 5 bases from V and 6 bases from J, leaving 16 bases between. The CDR3 loop reads CASSPESGSPEAFF. For the CDR3, the DNA is TGTGCCAGCAGTCCCGAATCGGGGTCCCCTGAAGCTTTCTTT.

Only a few counts were recorded for this clonotype. The chain uses TRBV7-9 and TRBJ1-2; D gene ambiguous. The CDR3 is 12 residues long. Trimming cost V 3 bases and J 3 bases, with 5 bases left between them. Germline CDR1 SEHNR, CDR2 FQNEAQ (reference sequence). The CDR3 sequence: CASSFTDYGYTF. The CDR3 nucleotides are TGTGCCAGCAGCTTTACCGACTATGGCTACACCTTC.

This clonotype was found a few times. The chain uses TRBV7-8 and TRBJ2-3; TRBD2 matches 11 bases. CDR1 is SGHVS and CDR2 is FQNEAQ in the germline V gene. The CDR3 has 17 residues. J gave up 2 bases and V 0 bases, and 4 bases lay outside the gene matches. The CDR3 nucleotides read TGTGCCAGCAGCTTAGCGCCTAGCGGGGGGCCCACAGATACGCAGTATTTT. Translating gives CASSLAPSGGPTDTQYF.

The chain carries TRBV12-3 or TRBV12-4 and TRBJ2-1; D may match TRBD1 or TRBD2 (5 bases each). The CDR3 consists of 16 residues. Trimming stripped 6 bases from V and 0 bases from J, with 15 bases between. This chain's CDR3 is CASRPASGSSYNEQFF. CDR3 coding DNA: TGTGCCAGCAGGCCCGCGTCAGGGAGCTCCTACAATGAGCAGTTCTTC.

This clonotype was picked up a small number of times. J is TRBJ2-1 and V is TRBV4-1; 8 nucleotides line up with TRBD2. V dropped 4 bases and J dropped 7; count of bases not matched to a gene: 18. The germline CDR1 and CDR2 sequences are MGHRA and YSYEKL. The CDR3 loop spans 18 amino acids. In DNA, the CDR3 is TGCGCCAGCAGCCCCAAAGTAGATAGCGGGGACCCGGGGAATGAGCAGTTCTTC. Translating it yields CASSPKVDSGDPGNEQFF.

This clonotype has a handful of counts. V and J are TRBV7-9 and TRBJ1-1; D is perhaps TRBD1 (6 bases). V was clipped by 1 base and J by 0 bases, with 15 bases between them. In germline, CDR1 is SEHNR, CDR2 FQNEAQ (reference sequence). This CDR3 is 17 amino acids long. CDR3 in DNA: TGTGCCAGCAGCTTAGGGGGACACCTCTCTATGAACACTGAAGCTTTCTTT. Translating gives CASSLGGHLSMNTEAFF.

This clonotype occurred many times. The chain employs TRBV7-9 and TRBJ2-5, with D possibly matching TRBD2 (6 bases). Trimming left V 5 bases short and J 0 bases short, with 13 bases between. Germline V gene sequence: CDR1 SEHNR, CDR2 FQNEAQ (reference sequence). The CDR3 spans 15 residues. The CDR3 sequence: CASSLESGDQETQYF. The CDR3 coding sequence is TGTGCCAGCAGCCTAGAATCGGGGGACCAAGAGACCCAGTACTTC.

This chain uses TRBV20-1 with TRBJ2-2; no firm D call. The germline CDR1 and CDR2 sequences are DFQATT and SNEGSKA (reference sequence). The CDR3 is 16 residues long. Trimming cost V 2 bases and J 1 base, with 14 bases left between them. The CDR3, as DNA: TGCAGTGCTAGACCCCCGGGTTTGGGGAACACCGGGGAGCTGTTTTTT. Translating gives CSARPPGLGNTGELFF.

This clonotype was observed a handful of times. The chain carries TRBV29-1 and TRBJ2-3, with 8 positions matching TRBD2. This CDR3 is 15 amino acids long. The V segment lost 4 bases and the J segment 2 bases; nucleotides outside the gene matches: 8. From germline, CDR1 is SQVTM and CDR2 ANQGSEA. The CDR3 DNA sequence: TGCAGCGTTGTTCCGAGCGGGGGATCCACAGATACGCAGTATTTT. Translation gives CSVVPSGGSTDTQYF.

Ten or more counts support this clonotype. CDR3 residues: CASSDPAGTGLYQPQHF. The CDR3 nucleotides read TGTGCCAGCAGTGACCCCGCCGGGACAGGACTTTATCAGCCCCAGCATTTT. The chain links TRBV28 to TRBJ1-5, with TRBD1 matching over 8 bases. Germline V gives CDR1 MDHEN, CDR2 SYDVKM. The CDR3 covers 17 residues. V shed 5 bases and J 5 bases; nucleotides not matched to a gene: 14.

This clonotype has at least ten counts. The J gene is TRBJ2-7, the V gene TRBV12-3 or TRBV12-4; 8 bases map to TRBD1. The CDR3 is 15 residues long. V shed 2 bases and J 0 bases; nucleotides not matched to a gene: 3. CDR3 amino acids: CASSLQGQGSYEQYF. The CDR3 coding sequence is TGTGCCAGCAGTTTACAAGGACAGGGCTCCTACGAGCAGTACTTC.

Only a few counts were recorded for this clonotype. The chain carries TRBV4-3 and TRBJ2-1; TRBD2 aligns across 8 bases. This CDR3 is 18 amino acids long. Germline trimming cut 0 bases from V and 10 bases from J; bases unmatched to any gene: 17. From germline, CDR1 is LGHNA and CDR2 YSLEER. The CDR3 DNA reads as TGCGCCAGCAGCCAAGAAGGGGGAGGAGCGGGGGTCTCCAGCGAGCAGTTCTTC. Translated: CASSQEGGGAGVSSEQFF.

This clonotype was seen ten or more times. This sequence joins TRBV7-2 and TRBJ2-5, with TRBD2 matching 8 bases. This CDR3 contains 17 residues. Germline loops: CDR1 SGHTA, CDR2 FQGNSA. The V segment lost 2 bases and the J segment 2 bases; nucleotides outside the gene matches: 10. The CDR3 nucleotides are TGTGCCAGCAGCTTACCCGACTTGCGGGGGGTACAAGAGACCCAGTACTTC. Its protein is CASSLPDLRGVQETQYF.

Ten or more counts support this clonotype. The rearrangement joins TRBV7-2 to TRBJ2-5; D uncertain. From germline, CDR1 is SGHTA and CDR2 FQGNSA. The CDR3 totals 14 residues. V was trimmed by 1 base and J by 1 base, leaving 7 bases between them. The CDR3 nucleotides are TGTGCCAGCAGCTTAGTGGGTCCCCAAGAGACCCAGTACTTC. It is translated as CASSLVGPQETQYF. The whole variable domain, filled in from reference TRBV7-2 and TRBJ2-5, reads GAGVSQSPSNKVTEKGKDVELRCDPISGHTALYWYRQSLGQGLEFLIYFQGNSAPDKSGLPSDRFSAERTGGSVSTLTIQRTQQEDSAVYLCASSLVGPQETQYFGPGTRLLVL.

This clonotype was recorded a few times. The CDR3 coding sequence is TGTGCCAGCTATTCAGGAAAACGGGGCTACACCTTC. Translation gives CASYSGKRGYTF. The rearrangement joins TRBV25-1 to TRBJ1-2, with D uncertain. Germline V lookup: CDR1 MGHDK, CDR2 SYGVNS. The CDR3 has 12 amino acids. Trimming cost V 8 bases and J 8 bases, with 15 bases left between them.

CDR3 region: CASSVDETGPPQETQYF. DNA for the CDR3: TGTGCCAGCAGCGTAGATGAGACAGGTCCCCCTCAAGAGACCCAGTACTTC. J is TRBJ2-5 and V is TRBV9, with a weak D call TRBD1 (6 bases). Between the trimmed V and J ends, which lost 0 bases and 2 bases, there was a span of 17 bases. There are 17 residues in the CDR3. The germline V gene encodes CDR1 SGDLS and CDR2 YYNGEE.

The chain links TRBV20-1 to TRBJ2-7; 8 nucleotides line up with TRBD1. The CDR3 sequence is 13 residues long. Germline values: CDR1 DFQATT, CDR2 SNEGSKA (reference sequence). Unmatched junction bases numbered 4, after V lost 1 base and J lost 5 bases. In DNA, the CDR3 is TGCAGTGCTAGAGGCAGGGGGCTAAACGAGCAGTACTTC. It codes for CSARGRGLNEQYF.

The rearrangement joins TRBV20-1 to TRBJ2-7; D may match TRBD1 or TRBD2 (5 bases each). V dropped 5 bases and J dropped 1 base, with 12 bases sitting between them. The CDR3 covers 13 residues. The V gene's germline CDR1 is DFQATT and CDR2 SNEGSKA (reference sequence). The CDR3 DNA reads TGCAGTGCTGCCGGGACGGCATCCTACGAGCAGTACGTC. Translated, it gives CSAAGTASYEQYV.

The sample holds many counts of this clonotype. In DNA, the CDR3 is TGTGCCAGCAGCTACGCGGGACGAACTTCGGATACGCAGTATTTT. It translates to CASSYAGRTSDTQYF. V usage is TRBV7-8 and J usage is TRBJ2-3, with D perhaps TRBD2 (6 bases). Germline V gene lookup returns CDR1 SGHVS and CDR2 FQNEAQ. The CDR3 runs 15 residues. V lost 4 bases and J 6 bases, leaving 17 bases between the germline ends.

The DNA of the CDR3 is TGCAGCGTTGAAGGGCTTTACGAGCAGTACTTC. Translation: CSVEGLYEQYF. The chain is built from TRBV29-1 and TRBJ2-7; no definite D call. Germline-derived CDR1 and CDR2 are SQVTM and ANQGSEA. The CDR3 runs 11 residues. V was clipped by 1 base and J by 4 bases, with 5 bases between them.